This T cell receptor (beta chain) was profiled in a study of T cells in Graves' hyperthyroidism and ophthalmopathy. Amplification targeted TCR beta CDR3 regions from RNA transcripts. A set of HTBI primers served as the primers for a first-round RT-PCR of the TCR CDR3. MiXCR, run by TCRdb on the multiplex PCR reads, gives a single entry per CDR3 protein. Of 700,000 or so distinct CDR3 sequences listed, more than 12% are singletons. There are many counts of this clonotype. Diagnoses used clinical symptoms, serum thyroxine and TRAb, thyroid ultrasound and orbital computed tomography. PBMCs stemmed from approximately 9.1 ml fresh peripheral blood. The CDR3 is 15 residues long. Looked up from germline, CDR1 is MDHEN and CDR2 is SYDVKM. V lost 5 bases to trimming and J lost 6 bases; unmatched junction nucleotides: 10.

Input material: blood. The receptor's source is a woman aged 45-60 years with Graves' ophthalmopathy. V usage is TRBV28 and J usage is TRBJ2-1; 7 positions match TRBD2. The CDR3 region is CASSPLGGGSNEQFF. The DNA of the CDR3 is TGTGCCAGCAGTCCCCTGGGGGGAGGGAGCAATGAGCAGTTCTTC.